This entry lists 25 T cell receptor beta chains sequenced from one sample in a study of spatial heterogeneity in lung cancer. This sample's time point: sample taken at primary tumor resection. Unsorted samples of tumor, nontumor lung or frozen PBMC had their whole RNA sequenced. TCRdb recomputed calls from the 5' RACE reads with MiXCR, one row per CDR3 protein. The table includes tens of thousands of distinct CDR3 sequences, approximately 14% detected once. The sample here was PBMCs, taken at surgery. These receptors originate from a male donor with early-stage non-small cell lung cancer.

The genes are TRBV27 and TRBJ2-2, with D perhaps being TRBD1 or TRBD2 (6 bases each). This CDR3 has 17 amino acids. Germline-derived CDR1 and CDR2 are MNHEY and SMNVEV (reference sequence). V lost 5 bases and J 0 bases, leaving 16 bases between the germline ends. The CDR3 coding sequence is TGTGCCAGCAGTCCCCCAATAAGGGGGGCGAACACCGGGGAGCTGTTTTTT. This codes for CASSPPIRGANTGELFF.

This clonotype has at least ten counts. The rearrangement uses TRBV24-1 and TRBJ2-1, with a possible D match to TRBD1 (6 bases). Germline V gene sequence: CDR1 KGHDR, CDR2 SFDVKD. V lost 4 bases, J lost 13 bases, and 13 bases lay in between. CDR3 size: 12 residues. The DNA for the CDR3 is TGTGCCACCAGTGACGCCGACAGGACCCAGTTCTTC. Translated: CATSDADRTQFF.

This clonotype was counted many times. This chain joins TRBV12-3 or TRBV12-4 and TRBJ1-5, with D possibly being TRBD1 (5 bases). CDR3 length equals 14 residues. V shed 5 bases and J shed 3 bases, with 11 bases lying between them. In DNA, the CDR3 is TGTGCCAGCAGTGGGACTGCCCTCAATCAGCCCCAGCATTTT. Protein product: CASSGTALNQPQHF.

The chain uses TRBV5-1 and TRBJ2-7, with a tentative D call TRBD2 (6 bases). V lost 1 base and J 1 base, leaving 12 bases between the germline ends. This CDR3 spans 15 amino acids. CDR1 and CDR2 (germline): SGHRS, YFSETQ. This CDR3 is CASSLTSGRSYEQYF. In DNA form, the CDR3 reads TGCGCCAGCAGCTTGACGTCAGGGAGGTCCTACGAGCAGTACTTC.

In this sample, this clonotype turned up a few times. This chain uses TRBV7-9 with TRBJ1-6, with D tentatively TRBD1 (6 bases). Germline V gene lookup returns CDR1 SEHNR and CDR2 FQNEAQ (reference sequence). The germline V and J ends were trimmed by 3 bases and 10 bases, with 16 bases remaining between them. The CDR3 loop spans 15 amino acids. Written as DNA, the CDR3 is TGTGCCAGCAGCTTTACCGGGGGCGCTGGGTCACCCCTCCACTTT. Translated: CASSFTGGAGSPLHF.

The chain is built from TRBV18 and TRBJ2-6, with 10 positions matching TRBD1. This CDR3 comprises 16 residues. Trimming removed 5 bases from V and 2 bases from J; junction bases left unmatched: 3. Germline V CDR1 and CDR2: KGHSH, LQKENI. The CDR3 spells CASSSGQGAGANVLTF. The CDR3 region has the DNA TGTGCCAGCTCATCTGGACAGGGGGCTGGGGCCAACGTCCTGACTTTC.

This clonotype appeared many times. The CDR3 DNA is TGTGCCAGCGGGATGACAGACTACGAGCAGTACTTC. Encoded protein: CASGMTDYEQYF. This chain uses TRBV12-3 or TRBV12-4 with TRBJ2-7; a possible D gene is TRBD1 (5 bases). The CDR3 spans 12 residues. V was cut by 8 bases and J by 3 bases, with 11 bases left in between.

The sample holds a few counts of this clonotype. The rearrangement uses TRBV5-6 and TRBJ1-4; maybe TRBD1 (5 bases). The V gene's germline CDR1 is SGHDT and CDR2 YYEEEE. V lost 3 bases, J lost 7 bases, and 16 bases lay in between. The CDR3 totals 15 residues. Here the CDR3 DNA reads TGTGCCAGCAGCTCCCCGACAGAGGGTTTTGAAAAACTGTTTTTT. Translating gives CASSSPTEGFEKLFF.

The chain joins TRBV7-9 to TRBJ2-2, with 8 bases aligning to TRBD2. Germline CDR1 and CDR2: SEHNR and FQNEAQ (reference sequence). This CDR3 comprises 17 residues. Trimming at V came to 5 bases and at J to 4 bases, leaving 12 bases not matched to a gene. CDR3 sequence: CASSPAAGVTFTGELFF. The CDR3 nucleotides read TGTGCCAGCAGCCCTGCAGCGGGAGTCACCTTCACCGGGGAGCTGTTTTTT.

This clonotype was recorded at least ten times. Here the CDR3 reads CASSPTGTGGSVEAFF. The CDR3 coding sequence is TGTGCCAGCTCACCAACCGGGACAGGGGGCTCAGTTGAAGCTTTCTTT. This chain connects TRBV18 to TRBJ1-1, with 12 bases that match TRBD1. This CDR3 contains 16 residues. Looked up from germline, CDR1 is KGHSH and CDR2 is LQKENI. The J segment lost 7 bases and the V segment lost 2 bases, leaving 8 bases of the junction unmatched. The variable domain in full, with the rest retrieved from reference TRBV18 and TRBJ1-1, is NAGVMQNPRHLVRRRGQEARLRCSPMKGHSHVYWYRQLPEEGLKFMVYLQKENIIDESGMPKERFSAEFPKEGPSILRIQQVVRGDSAAYFCASSPTGTGGSVEAFFGQGTRLTVV.

Written as DNA, the CDR3 is TGTGCCAGCAGCGGACTAGCGCCAGAGACCCAGTACTTC. It encodes CASSGLAPETQYF. J is TRBJ2-5 and V is TRBV9; 8 bases map to TRBD2. CDR1 is SGDLS and CDR2 is YYNGEE in the germline V gene. This CDR3 spans 13 amino acids. Unmatched junction bases numbered 2, after V lost 3 bases and J lost 4 bases.

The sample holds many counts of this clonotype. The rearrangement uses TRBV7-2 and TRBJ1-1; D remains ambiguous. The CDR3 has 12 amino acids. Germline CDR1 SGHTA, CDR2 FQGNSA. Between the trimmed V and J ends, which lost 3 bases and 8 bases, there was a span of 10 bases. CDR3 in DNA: TGTGCCAGCAGCTTCCGCCTAGGAGAAGCTTTCTTT. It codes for CASSFRLGEAFF.

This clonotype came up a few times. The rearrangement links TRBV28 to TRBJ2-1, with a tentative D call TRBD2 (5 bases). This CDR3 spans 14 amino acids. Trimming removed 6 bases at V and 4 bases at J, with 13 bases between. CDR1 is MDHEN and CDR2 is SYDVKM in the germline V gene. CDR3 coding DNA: TGTGCCAGCAGCCCTACTAGGTTGTACAATGAGCAGTTCTTC. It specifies CASSPTRLYNEQFF.

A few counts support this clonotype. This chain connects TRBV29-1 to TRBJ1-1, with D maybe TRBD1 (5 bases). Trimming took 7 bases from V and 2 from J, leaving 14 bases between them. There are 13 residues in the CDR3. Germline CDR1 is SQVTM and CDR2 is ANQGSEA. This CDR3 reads CSAPTEVNTEAFF. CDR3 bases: TGCAGCGCCCCGACAGAAGTCAACACTGAAGCTTTCTTT.

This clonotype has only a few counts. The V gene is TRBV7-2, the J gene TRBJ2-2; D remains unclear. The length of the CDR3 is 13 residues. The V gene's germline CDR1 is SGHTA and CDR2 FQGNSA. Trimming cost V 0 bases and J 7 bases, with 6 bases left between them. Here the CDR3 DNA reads TGTGCCAGCAGCTTAGCTTGGGGCGGGGAGCTGTTTTTT. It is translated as CASSLAWGGELFF. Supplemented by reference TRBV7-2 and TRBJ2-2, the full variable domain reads GAGVSQSPSNKVTEKGKDVELRCDPISGHTALYWYRQSLGQGLEFLIYFQGNSAPDKSGLPSDRFSAERTGGSVSTLTIQRTQQEDSAVYLCASSLAWGGELFFGEGSRLTVL.

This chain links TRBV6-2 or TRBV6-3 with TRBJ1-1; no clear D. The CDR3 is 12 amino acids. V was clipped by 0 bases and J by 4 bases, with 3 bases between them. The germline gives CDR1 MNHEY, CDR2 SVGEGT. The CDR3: CASSYSVTEAFF. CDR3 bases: TGTGCCAGCAGTTACTCGGTCACTGAAGCTTTCTTT.

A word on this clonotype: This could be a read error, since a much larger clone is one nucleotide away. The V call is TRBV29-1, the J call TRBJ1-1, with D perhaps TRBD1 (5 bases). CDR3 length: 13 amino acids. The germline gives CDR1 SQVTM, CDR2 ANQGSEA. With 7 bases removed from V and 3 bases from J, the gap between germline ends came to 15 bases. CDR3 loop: CSAAGGGDTEAFF. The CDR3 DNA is TGCAGCGCTGCCGGGGGAGGGGACACTGAAGCTTTCTTT.

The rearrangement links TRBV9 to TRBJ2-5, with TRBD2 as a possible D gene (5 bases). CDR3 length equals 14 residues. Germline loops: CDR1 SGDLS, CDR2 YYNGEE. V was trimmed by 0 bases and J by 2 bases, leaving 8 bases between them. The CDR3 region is CASSVVGGQETQYF. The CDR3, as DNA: TGTGCCAGCAGCGTAGTTGGAGGTCAAGAGACCCAGTACTTC.

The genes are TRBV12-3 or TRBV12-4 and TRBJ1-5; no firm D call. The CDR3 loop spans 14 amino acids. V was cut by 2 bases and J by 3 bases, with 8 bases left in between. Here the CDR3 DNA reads TGTGCCAGCAGTTTATGGGGATCCAATCAGCCCCAGCATTTT. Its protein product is CASSLWGSNQPQHF.

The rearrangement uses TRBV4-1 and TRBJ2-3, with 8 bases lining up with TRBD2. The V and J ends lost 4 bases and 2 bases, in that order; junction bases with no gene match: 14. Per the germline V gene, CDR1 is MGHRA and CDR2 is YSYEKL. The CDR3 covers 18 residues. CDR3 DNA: TGCGCCAGCAGCCGCCCAAGGGTCTTAGCGGGACTCACAGATACGCAGTATTTT. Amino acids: CASSRPRVLAGLTDTQYF.

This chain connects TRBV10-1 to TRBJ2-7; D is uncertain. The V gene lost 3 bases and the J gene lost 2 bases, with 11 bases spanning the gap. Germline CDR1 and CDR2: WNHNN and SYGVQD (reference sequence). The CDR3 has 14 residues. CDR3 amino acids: CASSDPKVTYEQYF. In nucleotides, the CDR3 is TGCGCCAGCAGTGACCCAAAGGTAACCTACGAGCAGTACTTC.

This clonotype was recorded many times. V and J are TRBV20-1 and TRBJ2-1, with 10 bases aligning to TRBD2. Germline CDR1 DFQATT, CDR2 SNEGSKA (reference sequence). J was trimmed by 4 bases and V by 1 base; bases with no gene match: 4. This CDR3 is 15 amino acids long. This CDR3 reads CSARAGTSVYNEQFF. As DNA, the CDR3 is TGCAGTGCTAGAGCCGGGACTAGCGTTTACAATGAGCAGTTCTTC.

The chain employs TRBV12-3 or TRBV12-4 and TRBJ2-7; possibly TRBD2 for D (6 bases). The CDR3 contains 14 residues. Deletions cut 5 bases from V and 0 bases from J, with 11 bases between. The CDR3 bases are TGTGCCAGCAGTAATCCCGGGAGCTCCTACGAGCAGTACTTC. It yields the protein CASSNPGSSYEQYF.

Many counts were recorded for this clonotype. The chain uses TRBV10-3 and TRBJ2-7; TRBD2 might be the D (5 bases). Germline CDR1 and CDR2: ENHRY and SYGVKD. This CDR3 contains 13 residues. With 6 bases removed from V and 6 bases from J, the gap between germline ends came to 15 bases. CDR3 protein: CAISPAGRTEQYF. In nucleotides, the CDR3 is TGTGCCATCAGCCCGGCTGGGAGAACCGAGCAGTACTTC.

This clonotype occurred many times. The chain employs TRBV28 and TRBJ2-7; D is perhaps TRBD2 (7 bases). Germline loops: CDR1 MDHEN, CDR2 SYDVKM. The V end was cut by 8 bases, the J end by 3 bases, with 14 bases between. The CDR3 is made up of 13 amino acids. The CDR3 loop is CASLGGGVYEQYF. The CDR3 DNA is TGTGCCAGCCTAGGGGGGGGAGTCTACGAGCAGTACTTC.